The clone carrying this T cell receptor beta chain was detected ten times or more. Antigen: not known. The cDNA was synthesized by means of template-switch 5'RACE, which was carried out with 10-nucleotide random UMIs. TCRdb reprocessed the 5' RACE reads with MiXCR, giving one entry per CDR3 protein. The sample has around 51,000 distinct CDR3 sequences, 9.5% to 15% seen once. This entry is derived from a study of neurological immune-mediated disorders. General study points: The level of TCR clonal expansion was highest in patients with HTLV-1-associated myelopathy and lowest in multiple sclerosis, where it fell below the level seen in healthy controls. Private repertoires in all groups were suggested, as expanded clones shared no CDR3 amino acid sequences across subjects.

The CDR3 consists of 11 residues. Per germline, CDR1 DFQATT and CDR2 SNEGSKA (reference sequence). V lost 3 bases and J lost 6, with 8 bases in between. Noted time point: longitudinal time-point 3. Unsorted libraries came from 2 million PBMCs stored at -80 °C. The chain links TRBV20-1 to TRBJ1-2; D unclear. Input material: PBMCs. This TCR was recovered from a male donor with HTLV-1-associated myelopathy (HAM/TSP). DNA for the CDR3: TGCAGTGCTAGTTTGGGGAATGGCTACACCTTC. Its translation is CSASLGNGYTF.